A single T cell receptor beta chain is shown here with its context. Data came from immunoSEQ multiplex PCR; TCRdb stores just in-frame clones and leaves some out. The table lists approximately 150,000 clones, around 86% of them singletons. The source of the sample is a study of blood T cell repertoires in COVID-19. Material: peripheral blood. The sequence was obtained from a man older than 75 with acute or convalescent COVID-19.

CDR3 nucleotides: TGTGCCAGTAGTATATTACAGGGAATCAATGAGCAGTTCTTC. Translated: CASSILQGINEQFF. This rearrangement joins TRBV19 to TRBJ2-1; perhaps TRBD1 as D (6 bases). Germline CDR1 is LNHDA and CDR2 is SQIVND (reference sequence). The CDR3 is made up of 14 amino acids. V was shortened by 2 bases and J by 6 bases, with 11 bases between the two germline ends.